This T cell receptor (beta chain) was recovered during a study of brain T cells in children with intractable seizures. There are 15 residues in the CDR3. Trimming took 0 bases from V and 3 from J; bases not matched to a gene: 4. Germline V gene lookup returns CDR1 SGDLS and CDR2 YYNGEE. Time point here: blood from clinic visit 5 months post-surgery; TSC patient then seizure free. Only in-frame clones appear in the TCRdb table, and some are missing; sequencing was by immunoSEQ multiplex PCR. Of approximately 330,000 clones in the sample, over 90% were seen once. The chain carries TRBV9 and TRBJ2-3, with 7 nucleotides matching TRBD2. The sample here was peripheral blood, taken more than 4 months after surgery. The source of this sequence is a boy younger than two with tuberous sclerosis and intractable seizures. CDR3 sequence reads: CASSVAGAGTDTQYF. The CDR3 DNA reads TGTGCCAGCAGCGTAGCGGGAGCGGGGACAGATACGCAGTATTTT.